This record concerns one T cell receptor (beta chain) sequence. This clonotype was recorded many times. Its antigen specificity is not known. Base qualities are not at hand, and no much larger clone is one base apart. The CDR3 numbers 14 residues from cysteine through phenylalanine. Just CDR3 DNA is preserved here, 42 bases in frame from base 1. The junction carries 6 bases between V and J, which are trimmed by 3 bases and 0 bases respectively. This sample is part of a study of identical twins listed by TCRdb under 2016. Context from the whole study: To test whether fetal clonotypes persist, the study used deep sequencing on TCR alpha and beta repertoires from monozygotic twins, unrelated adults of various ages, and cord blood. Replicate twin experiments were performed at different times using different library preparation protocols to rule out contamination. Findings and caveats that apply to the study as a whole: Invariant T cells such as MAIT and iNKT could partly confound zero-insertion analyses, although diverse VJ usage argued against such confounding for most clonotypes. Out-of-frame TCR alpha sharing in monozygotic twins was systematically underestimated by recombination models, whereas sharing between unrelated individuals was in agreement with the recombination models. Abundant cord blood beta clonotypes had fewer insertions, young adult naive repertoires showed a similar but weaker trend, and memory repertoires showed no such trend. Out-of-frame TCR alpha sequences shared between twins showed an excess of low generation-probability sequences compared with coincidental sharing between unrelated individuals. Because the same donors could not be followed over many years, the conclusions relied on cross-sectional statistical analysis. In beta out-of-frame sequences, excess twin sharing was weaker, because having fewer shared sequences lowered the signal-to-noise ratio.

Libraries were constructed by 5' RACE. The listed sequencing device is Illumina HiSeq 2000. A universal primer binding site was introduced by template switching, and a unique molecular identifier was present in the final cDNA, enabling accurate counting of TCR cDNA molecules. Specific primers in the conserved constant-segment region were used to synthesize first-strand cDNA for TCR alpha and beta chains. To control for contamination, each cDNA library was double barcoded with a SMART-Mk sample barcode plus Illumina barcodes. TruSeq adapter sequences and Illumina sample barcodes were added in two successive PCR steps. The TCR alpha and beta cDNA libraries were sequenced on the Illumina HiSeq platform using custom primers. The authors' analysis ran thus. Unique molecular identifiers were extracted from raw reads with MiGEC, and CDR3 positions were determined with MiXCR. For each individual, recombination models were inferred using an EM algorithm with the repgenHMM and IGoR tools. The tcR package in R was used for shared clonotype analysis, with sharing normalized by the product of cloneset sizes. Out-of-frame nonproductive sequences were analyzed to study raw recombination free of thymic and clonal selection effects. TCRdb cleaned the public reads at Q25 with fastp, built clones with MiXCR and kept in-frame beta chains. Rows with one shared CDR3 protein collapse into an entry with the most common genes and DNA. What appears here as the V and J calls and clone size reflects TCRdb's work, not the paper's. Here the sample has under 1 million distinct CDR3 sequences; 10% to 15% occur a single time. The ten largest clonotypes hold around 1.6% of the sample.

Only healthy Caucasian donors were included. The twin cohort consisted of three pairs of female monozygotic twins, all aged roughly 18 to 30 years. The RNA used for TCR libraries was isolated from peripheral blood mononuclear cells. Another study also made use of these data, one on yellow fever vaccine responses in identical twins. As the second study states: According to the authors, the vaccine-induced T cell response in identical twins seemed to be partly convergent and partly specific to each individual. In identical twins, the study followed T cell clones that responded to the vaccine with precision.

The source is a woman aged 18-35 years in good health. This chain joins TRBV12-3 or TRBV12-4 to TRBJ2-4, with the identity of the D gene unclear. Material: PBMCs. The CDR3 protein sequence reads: CASSLGIAKNIQYF. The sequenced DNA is TGTGCCAGCAGTTTGGGCATAGCCAAAAACATTCAGTACTTC.